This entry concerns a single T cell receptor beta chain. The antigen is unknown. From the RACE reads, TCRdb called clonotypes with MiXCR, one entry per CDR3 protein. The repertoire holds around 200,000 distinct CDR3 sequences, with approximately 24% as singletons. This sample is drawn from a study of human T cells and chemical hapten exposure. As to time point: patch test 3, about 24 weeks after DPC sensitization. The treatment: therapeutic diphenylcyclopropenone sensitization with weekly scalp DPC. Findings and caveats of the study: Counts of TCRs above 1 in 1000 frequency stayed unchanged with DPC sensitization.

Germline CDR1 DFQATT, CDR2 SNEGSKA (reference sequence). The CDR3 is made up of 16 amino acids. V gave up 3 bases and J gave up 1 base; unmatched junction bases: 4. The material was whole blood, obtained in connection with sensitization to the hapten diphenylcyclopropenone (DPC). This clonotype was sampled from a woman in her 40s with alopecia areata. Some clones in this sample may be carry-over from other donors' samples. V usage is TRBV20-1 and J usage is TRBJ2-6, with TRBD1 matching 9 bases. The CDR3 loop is CSARGQGRSGANVLTF. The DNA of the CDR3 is TGCAGTGCTAGGGGACAGGGCCGTTCTGGGGCCAACGTCCTGACTTTC.